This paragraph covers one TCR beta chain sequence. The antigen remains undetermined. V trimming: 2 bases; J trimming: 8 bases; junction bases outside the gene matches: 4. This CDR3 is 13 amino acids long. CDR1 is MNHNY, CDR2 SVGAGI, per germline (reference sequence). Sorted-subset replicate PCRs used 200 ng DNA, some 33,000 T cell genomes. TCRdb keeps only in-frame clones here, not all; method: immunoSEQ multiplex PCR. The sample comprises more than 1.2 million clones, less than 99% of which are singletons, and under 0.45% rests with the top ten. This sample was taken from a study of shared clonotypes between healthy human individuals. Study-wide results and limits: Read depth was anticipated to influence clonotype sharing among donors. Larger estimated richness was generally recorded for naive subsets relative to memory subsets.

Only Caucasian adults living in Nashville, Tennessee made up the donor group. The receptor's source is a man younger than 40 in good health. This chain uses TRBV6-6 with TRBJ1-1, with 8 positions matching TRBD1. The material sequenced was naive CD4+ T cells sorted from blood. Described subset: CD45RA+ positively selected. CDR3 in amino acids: CASSYGDRGEAFF. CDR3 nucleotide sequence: TGTGCCAGCAGTTACGGTGACAGGGGAGAAGCTTTCTTT.